This T cell receptor (beta chain) comes out of a study of T cells in Graves' hyperthyroidism and ophthalmopathy. This clonotype was recorded a few times. The antigen is unknown. A much larger clonotype is one base distant, so this may be a read error. Diagnoses used clinical symptoms, serum thyroxine and TRAb, thyroid ultrasound and orbital computed tomography. Fresh peripheral blood, about 9.6 ml, yielded the PBMCs. The study, taken as a whole, reports: Expanded thyroid clonotypes (above 0.001) were mostly also found in blood.

This CDR3 comprises 15 residues. Germline V gives CDR1 SNHLY, CDR2 FYNNEI. Amplified TCR beta CDR3 regions derived from RNA transcripts. HTBI primers were used for first-round RT-PCR of the TCR CDR3. One entry per CDR3 protein, called by TCRdb with MiXCR from the multiplex PCR reads. The data show about 350,000 distinct CDR3 sequences, roughly 18% seen once. The source of this sequence is a middle-aged woman with Graves' ophthalmopathy. Specimen: blood. V and J are TRBV2 and TRBJ1-6, with 7 bases identical to TRBD1. The chain's CDR3 is CASRGDRGGNSPLYF. CDR3 bases: TGTGCCAGCAGGGGGGACAGAGGGGGCAATTCACCCCTCTACTTT.